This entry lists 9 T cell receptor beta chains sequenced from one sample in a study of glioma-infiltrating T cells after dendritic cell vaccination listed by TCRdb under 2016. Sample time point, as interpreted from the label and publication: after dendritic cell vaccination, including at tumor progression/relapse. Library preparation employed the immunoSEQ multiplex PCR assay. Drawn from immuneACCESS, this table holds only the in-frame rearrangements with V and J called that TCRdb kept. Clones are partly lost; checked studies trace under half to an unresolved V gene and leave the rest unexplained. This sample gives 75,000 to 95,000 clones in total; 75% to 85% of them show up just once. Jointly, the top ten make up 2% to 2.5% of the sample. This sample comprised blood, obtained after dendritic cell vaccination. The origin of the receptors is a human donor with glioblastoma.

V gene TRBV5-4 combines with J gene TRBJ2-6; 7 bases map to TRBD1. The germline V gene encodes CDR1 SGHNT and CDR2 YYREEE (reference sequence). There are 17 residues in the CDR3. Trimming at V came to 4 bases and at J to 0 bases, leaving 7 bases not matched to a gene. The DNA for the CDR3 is TGTGCCAGCAGCCGGACAGGTCAAAACTCTGGGGCCAACGTCCTGACTTTC. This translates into CASSRTGQNSGANVLTF.

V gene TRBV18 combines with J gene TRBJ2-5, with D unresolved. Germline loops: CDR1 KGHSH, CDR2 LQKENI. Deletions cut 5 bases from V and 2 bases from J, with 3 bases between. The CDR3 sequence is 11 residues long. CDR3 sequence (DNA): TGTGCCAGCTCAACTCAAGAGACCCAGTACTTC. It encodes CASSTQETQYF.

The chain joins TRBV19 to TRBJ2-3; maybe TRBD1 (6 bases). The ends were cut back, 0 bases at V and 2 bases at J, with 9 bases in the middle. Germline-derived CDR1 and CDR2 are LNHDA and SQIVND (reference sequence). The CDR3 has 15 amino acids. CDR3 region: CASSIDGQSTDTQYF. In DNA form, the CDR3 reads TGTGCCAGTAGTATAGATGGACAGTCCACAGATACGCAGTATTTT.

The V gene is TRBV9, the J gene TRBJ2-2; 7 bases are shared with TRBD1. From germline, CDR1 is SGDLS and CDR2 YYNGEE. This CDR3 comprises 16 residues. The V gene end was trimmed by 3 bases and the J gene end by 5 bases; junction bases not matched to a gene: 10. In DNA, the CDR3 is TGTGCCAGCAGCGGTTGGGACAGCCCTCAAACCGGGGAGCTGTTTTTT. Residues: CASSGWDSPQTGELFF.

CDR3 nucleotide sequence: TGTGCCAGCAGTGAAAGGGTACAGGGGTTTATCGGGGAGCTGTTTTTT. Translation: CASSERVQGFIGELFF. The chain employs TRBV2 and TRBJ2-2; 7 bases are shared with TRBD1. The CDR3 has 16 residues. V was clipped by 2 bases and J by 7 bases; unmatched bases: 10. Germline V gene data show CDR1 as SNHLY and CDR2 as FYNNEI.

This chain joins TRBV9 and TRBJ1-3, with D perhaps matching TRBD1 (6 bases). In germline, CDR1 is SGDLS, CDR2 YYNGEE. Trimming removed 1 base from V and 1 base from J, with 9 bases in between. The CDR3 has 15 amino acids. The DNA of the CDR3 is TGTGCCAGCAGCGTAACCCAGGGGTCTGGAAACACCATATATTTT. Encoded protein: CASSVTQGSGNTIYF.

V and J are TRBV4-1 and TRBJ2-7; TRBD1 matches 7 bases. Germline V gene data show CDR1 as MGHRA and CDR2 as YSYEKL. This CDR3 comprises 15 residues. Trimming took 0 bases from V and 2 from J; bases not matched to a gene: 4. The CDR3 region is CASSQDIGQAYEQYF. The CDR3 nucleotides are TGCGCCAGCAGCCAAGATATTGGACAGGCCTACGAGCAGTACTTC.

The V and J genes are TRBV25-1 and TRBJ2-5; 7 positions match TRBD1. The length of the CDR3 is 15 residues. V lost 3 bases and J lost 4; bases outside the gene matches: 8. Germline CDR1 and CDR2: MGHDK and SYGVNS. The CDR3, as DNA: TGTGCCAGCAGTGACAGCCGAGGGGGCGGAGAGACCCAGTACTTC. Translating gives CASSDSRGGGETQYF.

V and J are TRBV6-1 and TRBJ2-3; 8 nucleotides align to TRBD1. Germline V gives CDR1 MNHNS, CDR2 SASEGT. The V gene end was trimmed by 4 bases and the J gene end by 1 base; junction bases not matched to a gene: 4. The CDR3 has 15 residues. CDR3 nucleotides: TGTGCCAGCAGTGGACTACAGGGGGGCACAGATACGCAGTATTTT. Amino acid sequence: CASSGLQGGTDTQYF.